This TCR beta chain was observed in a study of blood T cells in healthy people across ages. Together with a sample-barcoded 5' primer, a J-beta primer mix was included in a second PCR lasting about 6 to 11 cycles. TCRdb called the 5' RACE reads again in MiXCR, with one record for every CDR3 protein. Among hundreds of thousands of distinct CDR3 sequences listed, under 25% were seen once. CDR3 length equals 14 residues. RNA extraction gave at least 5.5 micrograms of total RNA per sample. As regards this clonotype: Its antigen is currently unknown. An end of the junction does not agree with germline; a read error may underlie this.

Study-level results: A strong correlation was found between TCR beta diversity and the percentage of naive T cells.

This chain uses TRBV12-3 or TRBV12-4 with TRBJ2-7, with D perhaps given as TRBD1 or TRBD2 (6 bases each). The sequenced material came from blood. This clonotype originated in an older man in good health. The CDR3 protein is CASRVGGTSYEQYF. The CDR3 DNA follows: TGTGCCAGCAGGGTCGGAGGGACATCCTATGAGCAGTACTTC.